Listed below are T cell receptor beta chains from one sample, sequenced in a study of identical twins. Using its own MiXCR run on the 5' RACE reads, TCRdb lists one record per CDR3 protein. The table records 450,000 or so distinct CDR3 sequences, more than 13% of them present only once. The same data also contributed to another study, on yellow fever vaccine responses in identical twins.

The sequenced material came from CD4+ T cells sorted from blood. Receptors were obtained from a woman aged 18-29 years in good health. The CDR3 runs from the conserved cysteine through the conserved F or W. Size is stated for part of the rows, as once, few or many counts, or as a class when the clone is expanded.

abundance	v_gene	CDR3aa
-	TRBV14	CASSHRGGFGEVQFF
-	TRBV9	CASSVGQQLQETQYF
-	TRBV6-5	CASSYGPPRGSSYEQYF
-	TRBV4-1	CASSPENRVGQPQHF
-	TRBV5-5	CASSTGLATDTQYF
-	TRBV24-1	CATITRGSGTDTQYF
few	TRBV20-1	CSARDLGLAGPDTQYF
few	TRBV10-3	CAIKGGRNTGELFF
many	TRBV7-9	CASSETRKSSYEQYF
few	TRBV10-3	CAINTSPRETQYF
once	TRBV19	CASSRADRAYEQYF
few	TRBV5-1	CASSLRTGDNTEAFF
few	TRBV6-2/TRBV6-3	CASSYVNTGELFF
many	TRBV29-1	CSVANGLSSYNEQFF
few	TRBV6-6	CASTDRGVATQYF
-	TRBV4-3	CASSQAIVTRGNIQYF
few	TRBV11-2	CASSLDPTGSGRMFKEQFF
many	TRBV20-1	CSAGRTRETQYF
-	TRBV5-5	CASSRTSASSYNEQFF
-	TRBV2	CASKFRGGNEQFF
-	TRBV3-1	CASSQVAHEQYF
-	TRBV7-2	CASSLRGRNAPGELFF
-	TRBV20-1	CSARPLTSGTQYF
-	TRBV6-5	CASSYSWGPGETQYF
few	TRBV20-1	CSARDLGTGVYEQYF
many	TRBV5-1	CASSSGQSYNEQFF
few	TRBV7-2	CASSLAGAGSSHEQFF
many	TRBV28	CASKTRTDTQYF
-	TRBV14	CASSQDLRGLGDTQYF
once	TRBV7-7	CAVGAQGRRGLCEQYF
few	TRBV13	CASSRLAGGGTDTQYF
few	TRBV19	CASRAGTGVRNEQFF
few	TRBV28	CASSRRDRGFLEQYF
many	TRBV12-3/TRBV12-4	CASSLGRDAYEQYF
-	TRBV5-1	CASSVGLAGNEQFF
many	TRBV20-1	CSARRLESTDTQYF
few	TRBV11-2	CASSLARPRGEKLFF
-	TRBV5-1	CASSATSGWSYNEQFF
few	TRBV6-1	CASSDRNTGELFF
-	TRBV14	CASSQERMTGGWPDTQYF
few	TRBV4-3	CASSQDLLAGAVNEQFF
-	TRBV5-6	CASGGTGWYGYTF
few	TRBV10-1	CASSELGARNTEAFF
many	TRBV5-1	CASSFGRGGTDNSPLHF
-	TRBV4-2	CASSQDQRLAGSYEQYF
-	TRBV5-1	CASSPHRRDGGRGDTQYF
-	TRBV20-1	CSASGTGGIGTNEKLFF
-	TRBV7-2	CASSYGTSGRGEQFF
-	TRBV12-3/TRBV12-4	CASSFPTSGRSETQYF
few	TRBV7-6	CASSLTGGRDTQYF
-	TRBV7-8	CASSQGGSDLTF
few	TRBV12-3/TRBV12-4	CASSFFGIGKAGELFF
few	TRBV24-1	CATSDRNQREPLEQYF